This TCR beta chain was documented in a study of shared clonotypes between healthy human individuals. Study-level findings and limits: Around 5% was the fraction of naive CD4 clonotypes found shared across a few donors.

Naive-designated CD8 cells lacked CD45RO, were positively enriched for CCR7, and omitted terminally differentiated effector memory CD45RA+ cells. All the donors were Caucasian adults who lived in Nashville, Tennessee. A word on this clone: Its antigen is unidentified.

Germline assignment: CDR1 SGHAT and CDR2 FQNNGV. V lost 3 bases to trimming and J lost 2 bases, with 11 bases between them. The CDR3 is made up of 14 amino acids. The run depth of the assay was deep. The assay was immunoSEQ multiplex PCR, and TCRdb's table has in-frame clones only and misses some. The sample has approximately 600,000 clones, 95% seen once. The material sequenced was naive CD8+ T cells sorted from blood. This clonotype was obtained from a woman in her thirties in good health. The genes are TRBV11-2 and TRBJ2-7; weak D call: TRBD2 (6 bases). This CDR3 is CASSFLGGTYEQYF. CDR3 in DNA: TGTGCCAGCAGCTTTCTTGGCGGGACCTACGAGCAGTACTTC.